Below, one T cell receptor (beta chain) is given with its context. Authors' methods: Nucleated cell number was recorded as an estimate derived from reference gene primer amplification. Here immunoSEQ multiplex PCR was the method, and the copy in TCRdb shows in-frame clones only, minus some. That table supplies the V and J calls and clone size; D and trimming were determined from the DNA. The table lists roughly 240,000 clones, 88% of them singletons, with 2.5% in the top ten. The data derive from a study of blood T cell repertoires in COVID-19. The CDR3 contains 16 residues. Trimming took 2 bases from V and 6 from J; bases not matched to a gene: 9. The germline V gene has CDR1 SGHTA and CDR2 FQGNSA. Enrolled through a virtual design, the participants were between roughly 18 and 90 years of age and came from around 25 US areas.

Sequenced material: PBMCs or T cells enriched from blood (not recorded which). This sequence was found in a woman between 40 and 50 years old with acute COVID-19. V gene TRBV7-2 combines with J gene TRBJ1-5, with 8 bases identical to TRBD1. CDR3 bases: TGTGCCAGCAGCTTAAGGGCAGGGGGCACGGGTCAGCCCCAGCATTTT. Translation gives CASSLRAGGTGQPQHF.